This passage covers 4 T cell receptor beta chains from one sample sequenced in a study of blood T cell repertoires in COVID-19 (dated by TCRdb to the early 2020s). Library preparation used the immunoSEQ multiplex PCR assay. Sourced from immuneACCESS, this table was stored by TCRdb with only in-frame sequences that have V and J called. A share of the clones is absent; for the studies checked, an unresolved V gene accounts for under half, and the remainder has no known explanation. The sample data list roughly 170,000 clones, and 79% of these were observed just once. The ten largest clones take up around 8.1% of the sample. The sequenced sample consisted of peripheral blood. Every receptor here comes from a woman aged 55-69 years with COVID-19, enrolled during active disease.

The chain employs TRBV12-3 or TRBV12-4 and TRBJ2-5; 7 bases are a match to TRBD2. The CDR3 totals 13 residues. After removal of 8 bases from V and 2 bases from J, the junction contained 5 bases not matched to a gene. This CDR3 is CASSGGSQETQYF. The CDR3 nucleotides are TGTGCCAGCTCGGGAGGTAGTCAAGAGACCCAGTACTTC.

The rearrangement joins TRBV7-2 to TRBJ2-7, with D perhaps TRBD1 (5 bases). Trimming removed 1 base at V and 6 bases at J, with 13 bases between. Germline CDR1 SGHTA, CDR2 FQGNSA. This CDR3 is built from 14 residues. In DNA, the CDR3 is TGTGCCAGCAGCTTAGAGGATGGGGCGACCGAGCAGTACTTC. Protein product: CASSLEDGATEQYF.

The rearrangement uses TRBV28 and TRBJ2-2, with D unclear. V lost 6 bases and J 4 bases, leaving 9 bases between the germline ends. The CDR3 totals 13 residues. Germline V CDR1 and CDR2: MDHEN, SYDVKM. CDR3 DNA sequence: TGTGCCAGCAGAGATCCGGTCACCGGGGAGCTGTTTTTT. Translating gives CASRDPVTGELFF.

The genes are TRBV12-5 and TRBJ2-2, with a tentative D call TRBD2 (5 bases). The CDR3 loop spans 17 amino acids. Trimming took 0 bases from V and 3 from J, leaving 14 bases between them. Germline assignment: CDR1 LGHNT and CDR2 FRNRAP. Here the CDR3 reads CASGLVASWGDTGELFF. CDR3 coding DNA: TGTGCTAGTGGTTTGGTTGCATCCTGGGGAGACACCGGGGAGCTGTTTTTT.